This T cell receptor (beta chain) was retrieved from a study of CD8+CD57+ T cells in acquired aplastic anemia. From germline, CDR1 is SGHTA and CDR2 FQGNSA. With V trimmed by 5 bases and J by 1 base, 7 bases remained unmatched. The CDR3 has 15 residues. CDR3 and TCR beta VDJ profiling relied on genomic DNA as the template. TCRdb called the reads again in MiXCR, with one record for every CDR3 protein. The sample yields roughly 180,000 distinct CDR3 sequences, approximately 48% seen once. All sequencing subjects had displayed CD8+CD57+ cell expansion on flow cytometry. The receptor comes from a human donor with aplastic anemia. Sequenced material: sorted CD4+, CD8+, or CD8+CD57+ T cells (not recorded which) from PBMCs. The genes are TRBV7-2 and TRBJ1-1; the match to TRBD1 covers 7 bases. In DNA form, the CDR3 reads TGTGCCAGCAGCAGGGCGGGACAGCAGAACACTGAAGCTTTCTTT. This encodes CASSRAGQQNTEAFF.